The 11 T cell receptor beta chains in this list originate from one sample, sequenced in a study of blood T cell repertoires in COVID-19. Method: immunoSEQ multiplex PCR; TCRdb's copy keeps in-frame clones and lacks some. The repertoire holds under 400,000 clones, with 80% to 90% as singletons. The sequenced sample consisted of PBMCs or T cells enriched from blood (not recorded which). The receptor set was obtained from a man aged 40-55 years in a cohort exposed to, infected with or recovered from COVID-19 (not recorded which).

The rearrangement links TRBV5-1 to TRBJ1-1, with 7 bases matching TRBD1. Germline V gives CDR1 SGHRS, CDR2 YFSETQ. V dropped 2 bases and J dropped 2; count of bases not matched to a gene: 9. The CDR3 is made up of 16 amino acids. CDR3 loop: CASSLIPTGVNTEAFF. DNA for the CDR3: TGCGCCAGCAGCTTAATACCTACAGGGGTCAACACTGAAGCTTTCTTT.

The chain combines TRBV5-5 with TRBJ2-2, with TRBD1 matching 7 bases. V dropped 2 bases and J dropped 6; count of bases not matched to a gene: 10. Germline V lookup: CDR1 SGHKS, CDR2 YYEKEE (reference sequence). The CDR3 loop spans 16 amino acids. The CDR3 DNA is TGTGCCAGCAGCTTTCTCAGACAGGGTCGCGCCGGGGAGCTGTTTTTT. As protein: CASSFLRQGRAGELFF.

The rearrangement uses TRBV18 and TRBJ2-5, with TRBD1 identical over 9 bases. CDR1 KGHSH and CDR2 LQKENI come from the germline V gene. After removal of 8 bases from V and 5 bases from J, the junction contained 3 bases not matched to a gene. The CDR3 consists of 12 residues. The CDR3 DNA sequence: TGTGCCAGCGGGACAGGGTCGGAGACCCAGTACTTC. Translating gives CASGTGSETQYF.

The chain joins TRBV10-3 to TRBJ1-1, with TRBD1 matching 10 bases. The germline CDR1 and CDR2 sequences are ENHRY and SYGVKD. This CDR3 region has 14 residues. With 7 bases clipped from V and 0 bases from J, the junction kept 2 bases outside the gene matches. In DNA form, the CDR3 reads TGTGCCATCAAGACAGGGGGCTTGAACACTGAAGCTTTCTTT. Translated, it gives CAIKTGGLNTEAFF.

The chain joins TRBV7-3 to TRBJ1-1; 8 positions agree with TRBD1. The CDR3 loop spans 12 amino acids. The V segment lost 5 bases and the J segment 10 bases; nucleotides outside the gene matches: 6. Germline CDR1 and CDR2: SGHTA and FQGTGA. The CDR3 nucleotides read TGTGCCAGCAGCATAGGACAGGGCAGAGCTTTCTTT. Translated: CASSIGQGRAFF.

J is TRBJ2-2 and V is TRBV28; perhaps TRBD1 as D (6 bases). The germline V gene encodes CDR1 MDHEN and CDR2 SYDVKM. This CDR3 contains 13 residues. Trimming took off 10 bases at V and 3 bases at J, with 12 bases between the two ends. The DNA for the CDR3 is TGTGCCATACAGGGTCCGGACACCGGGGAGCTGTTTTTT. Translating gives CAIQGPDTGELFF.

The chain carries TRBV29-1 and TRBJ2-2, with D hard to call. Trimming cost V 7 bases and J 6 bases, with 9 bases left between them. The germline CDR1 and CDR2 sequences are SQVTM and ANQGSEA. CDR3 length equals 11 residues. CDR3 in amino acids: CSAVSSGELFF. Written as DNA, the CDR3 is TGCAGCGCGGTTTCGTCCGGGGAGCTGTTTTTT.

This chain's CDR3 is CASSLGDGDTNEQFF. DNA of the CDR3: TGCGCCAGCAGCTTGGGGGATGGGGACACGAATGAGCAGTTCTTC. The rearrangement links TRBV5-1 to TRBJ2-1, with D possibly TRBD1 on 6 matching bases. The V end lost 0 bases, the J end lost 7 bases, and 14 bases lay between the germline ends. The CDR3 length is 15 residues. Per germline, CDR1 SGHRS and CDR2 YFSETQ.

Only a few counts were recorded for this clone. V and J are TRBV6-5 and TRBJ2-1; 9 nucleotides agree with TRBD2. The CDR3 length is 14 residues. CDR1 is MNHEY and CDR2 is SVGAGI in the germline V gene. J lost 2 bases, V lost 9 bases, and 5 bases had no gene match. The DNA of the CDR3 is TGTGCCAGTAAGAGCGGGAGGACCTACAATGAGCAGTTCTTC. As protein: CASKSGRTYNEQFF.

This CDR3 reads CASSREDRYEQYF. The CDR3 DNA reads as TGCGCCAGCAGCCGAGAGGACAGGTACGAGCAGTACTTC. The rearrangement uses TRBV4-1 and TRBJ2-7, with TRBD1 matching 7 bases. The V segment lost 4 bases and the J segment 4 bases; nucleotides outside the gene matches: 4. CDR1 is MGHRA and CDR2 is YSYEKL in the germline V gene. This CDR3 has 13 residues.

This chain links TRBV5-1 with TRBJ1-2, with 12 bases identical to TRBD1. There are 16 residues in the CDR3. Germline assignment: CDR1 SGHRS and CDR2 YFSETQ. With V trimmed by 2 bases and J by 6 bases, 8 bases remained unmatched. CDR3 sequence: CASSFSGQGAIDGYTF. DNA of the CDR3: TGCGCCAGCAGCTTCTCGGGACAGGGGGCAATAGATGGCTACACCTTC.